These T cell receptor beta chains were read from a single sample in a study of cytomegalovirus exposure and HLA in healthy donors. Assay used: immunoSEQ multiplex PCR; TCRdb lists only in-frame clones, some missing. The sample records approximately 6,700 clones, roughly 51% being singletons. The specimen was PBMCs. The receptors originated from a man aged 25-45 years in good health and CMV-seropositive. Each CDR3 is given with its conserved first and last residue. Each record gives: CDR3 protein, CDR3 DNA, J gene, CDR3 length, clone size, D gene, V gene. A D gene is named only where the DNA matches it firmly. Size is stated for part of the rows, as once, few or many counts, or as a class when the clone is expanded.

CASSQELAGASYEQYF,TGCGCCAGCAGCCAAGAATTAGCGGGGGCCTCCTACGAGCAGTACTTC,TRBJ2-7,16,NA,TRBD2,TRBV4-3
CAQRWGLETEAFF,TGTGCCCAGAGGTGGGGGCTGGAGACTGAAGCTTTCTTT,TRBJ1-1,13,NA,NA,TRBV10-3
CASSFPGSEQYF,TGTGCCAGCAGCTTCCCGGGGAGCGAGCAGTACTTC,TRBJ2-7,12,once,NA,TRBV11-3
CASSLQGTPYEQYF,TGTGCCAGCAGCCTCCAAGGGACACCGTACGAGCAGTACTTC,TRBJ2-7,14,NA,NA,TRBV6-5
CASSQDVGATGILDF,TGCGCCAGCAGCCAAGATGTAGGTGCGACGGGTATTTTAGACTTC,TRBJ2-7,15,once,NA,TRBV4-1
CASEDYRGSLDTQYF,TGTGCCAGCGAGGATTATCGGGGAAGCCTAGATACGCAGTATTTT,TRBJ2-3,15,NA,NA,TRBV25-1
CASSQGLAGYEQYF,TGTGCCAGCAGCCAGGGACTAGCGGGCTACGAGCAGTACTTC,TRBJ2-7,14,NA,TRBD2,TRBV14
CASRRLAGYTGELFF,TGCGCCAGCAGGAGACTCGCCGGGTACACCGGGGAGCTGTTTTTT,TRBJ2-2,15,NA,NA,TRBV10-2
CSASGRVGGNTEAFF,TGCAGCGCCTCAGGGAGGGTGGGAGGGAACACTGAAGCTTTCTTT,TRBJ1-1,15,NA,NA,TRBV29-1
CAISESFEDRPQHF,TGTGCCATCAGTGAGTCGTTCGAGGATCGGCCCCAGCATTTT,TRBJ1-5,14,few,NA,TRBV10-3
CSARSNEQFF,TGCAGTGCTAGGTCAAATGAGCAGTTCTTC,TRBJ2-1,10,NA,NA,TRBV20-1
CASSLDRLNQPQHF,TGTGCCAGCAGCTTGGACAGACTCAATCAGCCCCAGCATTTT,TRBJ1-5,14,NA,NA,TRBV13
CAWSDALGEAFF,TGTGCCTGGAGTGACGCTTTGGGCGAAGCTTTCTTT,TRBJ1-1,12,NA,NA,TRBV30
CASSTRGVSTDTQYF,TGTGCCAGCAGCACGCGGGGGGTCAGCACAGATACGCAGTATTTT,TRBJ2-3,15,few,TRBD2,TRBV9
CASSSTGRSCEAFF,TGTGCCAGCAGCTCGACAGGAAGGTCATGTGAAGCTTTCTTT,TRBJ1-1,14,medium-sized,NA,TRBV7-8
CSVTGLAGGRISYEQYF,TGCAGCGTTACGGGACTAGCGGGAGGGCGGATATCCTACGAGCAGTACTTC,TRBJ2-7,17,NA,TRBD2,TRBV29-1
CASSGQGENSPLHF,TGTGCCAGCAGCGGACAGGGGGAGAATTCACCCCTCCACTTT,TRBJ1-6,14,NA,TRBD1,TRBV6-4
CASSLNRGEQYF,TGCGCCAGCAGCTTGAATAGAGGCGAGCAGTACTTC,TRBJ2-7,12,few,NA,TRBV5-1
CASSESGGAYNEQFF,TGTGCCAGCAGCGAGAGCGGGGGGGCCTACAATGAGCAGTTCTTC,TRBJ2-1,15,NA,TRBD2,TRBV4-2
CASSQFPGSNQPQHF,TGCGCCAGCAGCCAATTTCCAGGTAGCAATCAGCCCCAGCATTTT,TRBJ1-5,15,few,NA,TRBV5-1
CASSVQSSYTF,TGTGCCAGCAGTGTACAGTCTAGCTACACCTTC,TRBJ1-2,11,few,NA,TRBV2
CSAPSRRAQHF,TGCAGTGCGCCTAGCAGAAGAGCCCAGCATTTT,TRBJ1-5,11,NA,NA,TRBV20-1
CASSPRILAEGSNQPQHF,TGCGCCAGCAGCCCGCGGATCCTAGCGGAGGGTAGTAATCAGCCCCAGCATTTT,TRBJ1-5,18,NA,NA,TRBV4-1
CSVATGGYGYTF,TGCAGCGTTGCGACTGGCGGATATGGCTACACCTTC,TRBJ1-2,12,NA,NA,TRBV29-1